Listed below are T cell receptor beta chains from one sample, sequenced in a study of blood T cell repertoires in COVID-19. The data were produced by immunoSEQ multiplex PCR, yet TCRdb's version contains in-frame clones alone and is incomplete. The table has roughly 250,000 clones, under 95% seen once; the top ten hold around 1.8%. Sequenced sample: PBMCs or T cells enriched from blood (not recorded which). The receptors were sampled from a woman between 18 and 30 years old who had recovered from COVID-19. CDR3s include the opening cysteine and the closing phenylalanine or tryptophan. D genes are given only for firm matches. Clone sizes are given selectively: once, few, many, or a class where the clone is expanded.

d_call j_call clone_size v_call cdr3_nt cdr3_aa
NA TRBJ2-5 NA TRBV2 TGTGCCCATTCCCCAGTTGAGACCCAGTACTTC CAHSPVETQYF
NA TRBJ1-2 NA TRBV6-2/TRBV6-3 TGTGCCAGCAGCGCGACAGGAGAAGGTGGCTACACCTTC CASSATGEGGYTF
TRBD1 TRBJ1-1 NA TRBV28 TGTGCCAGCAGCCCGGACAGGGGAGAGACTGAAGCTTTCTTT CASSPDRGETEAFF
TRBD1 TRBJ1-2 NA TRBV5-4 TGTGCCAGCAGCTTGGACAGGGGGTATGGCTACACCTTC CASSLDRGYGYTF
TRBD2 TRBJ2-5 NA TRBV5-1 TGCGCCAGCAGCCGGCGGTTAGCGGGAGGGCCAGAGACCCAGTACTTC CASSRRLAGGPETQYF
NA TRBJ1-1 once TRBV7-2 TGTGCCAGCAACCAACAGGGCGCGAACACTGAAGCTTTCTTT CASNQQGANTEAFF
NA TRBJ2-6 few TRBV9 TGTGCCAGCAGCAAGACCCGCGGGGCGTGGGGGGCCAACGTCCTGACTTTC CASSKTRGAWGANVLTF
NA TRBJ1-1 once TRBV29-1 TGCAGCGTTGTCCGGGGAACGAACACTGAAGCTTTCTTT CSVVRGTNTEAFF
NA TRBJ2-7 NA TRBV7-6 TGTGCCAGCAGACCGTCCGGAGGTAACCCCTACGAGCAGTACTTC CASRPSGGNPYEQYF
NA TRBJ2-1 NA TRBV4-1 TGCGCCAGCAGCCAAGTTTATTTTGAGATTGAGCAGTTCTTC CASSQVYFEIEQFF
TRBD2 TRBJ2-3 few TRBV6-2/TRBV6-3 TGTGCCAGCAGTTCGGGGGGGGCCACAGATACGCAGTATTTT CASSSGGATDTQYF
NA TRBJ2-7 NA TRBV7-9 TGTGCCAGCAGCCTAATGGGGTCCGCGGCGGGGGAGCAGTACTTC CASSLMGSAAGEQYF
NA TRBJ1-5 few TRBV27 TGTGCCAGCAGCAACAGTATAGATAGCAATCAGCCCCAGCATTTT CASSNSIDSNQPQHF
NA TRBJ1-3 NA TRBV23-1 TGCGCCAGCAGTCCGCAGTCAGACAGGAGGACTGGAAACACCATATATTTT CASSPQSDRRTGNTIYF